The T cell receptor beta chain under discussion was sequenced for a study of blood T cell repertoires in COVID-19. The CDR3 spans 18 residues. V shed 0 bases, J shed 1 base, and the junction held 7 bases outside the gene matches. Germline assignment: CDR1 SGHTS and CDR2 YDEGEE. Seattle researchers signed up patients amid active infection and tracked them longitudinally. TCRdb's table, derived via immunoSEQ multiplex PCR, lists solely in-frame clones and lacks some. The data contain around 140,000 clones, roughly 89% of them singletons. The chain uses TRBV5-8 and TRBJ2-1; TRBD2 agrees at 10 bases. What was sequenced was peripheral blood. This TCR came from a man aged 30-40 years with COVID-19, enrolled during active disease. The CDR3 is CASSLGLAGDQSYNEQFF. CDR3 coding DNA: TGTGCCAGCAGCTTGGGGCTAGCGGGAGATCAATCCTACAATGAGCAGTTCTTC.